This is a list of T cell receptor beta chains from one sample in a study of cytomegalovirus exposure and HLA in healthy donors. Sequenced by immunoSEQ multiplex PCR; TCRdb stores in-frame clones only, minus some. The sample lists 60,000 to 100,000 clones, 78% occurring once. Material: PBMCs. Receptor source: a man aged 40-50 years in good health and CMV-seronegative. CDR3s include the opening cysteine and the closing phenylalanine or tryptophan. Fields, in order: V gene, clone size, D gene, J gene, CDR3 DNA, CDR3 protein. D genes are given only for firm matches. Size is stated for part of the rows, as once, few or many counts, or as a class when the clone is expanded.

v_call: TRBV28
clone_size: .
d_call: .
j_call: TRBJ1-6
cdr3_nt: TGTGCCAGCGGCACAGGAGCCCCTGATAATTCACCCCTCCACTTT
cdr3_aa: CASGTGAPDNSPLHF

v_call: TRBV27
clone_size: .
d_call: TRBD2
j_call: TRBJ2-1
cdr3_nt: TGTGCCAGCAGTTTTCGAGGACTAGCCCATGAGCAGTTCTTC
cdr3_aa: CASSFRGLAHEQFF

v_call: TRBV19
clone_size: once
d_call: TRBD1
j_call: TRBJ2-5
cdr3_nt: TGTGCCAGTAGGGGACAGGGCTTTAGAGAGCAGTACTTC
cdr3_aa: CASRGQGFREQYF

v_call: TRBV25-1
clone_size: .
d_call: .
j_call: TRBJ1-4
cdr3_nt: TGTGCCAGCGCAGCCAGGGCTAATGAAAAACTGTTTTTT
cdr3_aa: CASAARANEKLFF

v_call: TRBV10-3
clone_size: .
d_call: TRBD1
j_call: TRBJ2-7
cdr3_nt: TGTGCCATTCAGGGGGAATACGAGCAGTACTTC
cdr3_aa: CAIQGEYEQYF

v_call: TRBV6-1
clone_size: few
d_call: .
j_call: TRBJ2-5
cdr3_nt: TGTGCCAGCAGTGAAGGCGGCGCCCAGTACTTC
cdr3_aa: CASSEGGAQYF

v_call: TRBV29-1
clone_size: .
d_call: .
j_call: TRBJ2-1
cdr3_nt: TGCAGCGCCCAGCGTCTGGATGAGCAGTTCTTC
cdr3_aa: CSAQRLDEQFF

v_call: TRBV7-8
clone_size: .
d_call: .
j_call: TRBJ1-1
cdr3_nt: TGTGCCAGCAGCTTATCAGGGGCCACTGAAGCTTTCTTT
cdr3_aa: CASSLSGATEAFF

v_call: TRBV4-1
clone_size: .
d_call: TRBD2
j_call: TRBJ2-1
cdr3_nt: TGCGCCAGCAGCCCTAGACGGGAGGGCCGTAATGAGCAGTTCTTC
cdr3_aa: CASSPRREGRNEQFF

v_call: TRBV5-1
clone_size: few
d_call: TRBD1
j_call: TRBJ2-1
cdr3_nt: TGCGCCAGCAGCTACGGACAGGGAATGGGCAATGAGCAGTTCTTC
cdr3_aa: CASSYGQGMGNEQFF

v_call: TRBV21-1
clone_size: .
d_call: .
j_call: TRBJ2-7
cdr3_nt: TGTGCCAGCAGCTTTCAACCCGGGACTAGTGGGGCAGACGAGCAGTACTTC
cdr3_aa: CASSFQPGTSGADEQYF

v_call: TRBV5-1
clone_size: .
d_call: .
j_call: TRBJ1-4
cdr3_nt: TGCGCCAGCAGCTTGCTCCCTAGACAGAGCCTTAATGAAAAACTGTTTTTT
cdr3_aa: CASSLLPRQSLNEKLFF

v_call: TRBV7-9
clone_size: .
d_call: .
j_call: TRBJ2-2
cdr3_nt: TGTGCCAGCAGCTTAGGGGACTTCGCGAACACCGGGGAGCTGTTTTTT
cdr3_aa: CASSLGDFANTGELFF

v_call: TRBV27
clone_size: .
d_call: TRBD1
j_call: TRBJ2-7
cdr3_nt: TGTGCCAGCAAAGAACAGGGGGCTACCTACGAGCAGTACTTC
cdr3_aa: CASKEQGATYEQYF

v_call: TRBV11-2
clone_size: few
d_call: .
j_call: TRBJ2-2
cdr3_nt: TGTGCCAGCAGCTTCAGGGTTGCCGGGGAGCTGTTTTTT
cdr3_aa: CASSFRVAGELFF

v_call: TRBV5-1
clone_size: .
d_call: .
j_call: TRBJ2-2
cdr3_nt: TGCGCCAGCAGCCCGAGACAGGCCCCGTCCGGGGAGCTGTTTTTT
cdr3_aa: CASSPRQAPSGELFF

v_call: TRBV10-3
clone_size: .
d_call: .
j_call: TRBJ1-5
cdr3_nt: TGTGCCATCAGTACCCCAGGGGATCAGCCCCAGCATTTT
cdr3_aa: CAISTPGDQPQHF

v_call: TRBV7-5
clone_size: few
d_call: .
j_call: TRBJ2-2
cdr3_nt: TGTGCCAGAAGCCGGGACTCGAACACCGGGGAGCTGTTTTTT
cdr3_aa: CARSRDSNTGELFF

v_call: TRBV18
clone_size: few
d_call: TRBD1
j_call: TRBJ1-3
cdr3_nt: TGTGCCAGCTCACCTAACAGGGGTGGAAACACCATATATTTT
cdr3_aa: CASSPNRGGNTIYF

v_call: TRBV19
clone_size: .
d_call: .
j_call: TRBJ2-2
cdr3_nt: TGTGCCAGTAGTGCAAGAATGCTAACCGGGGAGCTGTTTTTT
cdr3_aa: CASSARMLTGELFF

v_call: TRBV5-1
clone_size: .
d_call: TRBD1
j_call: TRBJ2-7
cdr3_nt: TGCGCCAGCAGGTCGACAGGGGTACGAGAAGAGCAGTACTTC
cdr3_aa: CASRSTGVREEQYF

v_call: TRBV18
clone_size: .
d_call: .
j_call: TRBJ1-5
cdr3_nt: TGTGCCAGCTCACCACAGTGGGACAACAATCAGCCCCAGCATTTT
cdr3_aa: CASSPQWDNNQPQHF

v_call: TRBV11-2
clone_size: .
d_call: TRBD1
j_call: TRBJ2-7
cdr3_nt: TGTGCCAGCAGCTTAGCGGGCAGGGGGACCTACGAGCAGTACTTC
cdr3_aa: CASSLAGRGTYEQYF

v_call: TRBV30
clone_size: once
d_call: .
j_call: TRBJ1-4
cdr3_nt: TGTGCCTGGAGGGGAATGGGGGCGCGTGGTGAAAAACTGTTTTTT
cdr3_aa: CAWRGMGARGEKLFF

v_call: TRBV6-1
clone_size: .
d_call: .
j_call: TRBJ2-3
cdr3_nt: TGTGCCAGCAGTGAAGCGCTTCCGGGGACTAGCACAGATACGCAGTATTTT
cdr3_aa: CASSEALPGTSTDTQYF

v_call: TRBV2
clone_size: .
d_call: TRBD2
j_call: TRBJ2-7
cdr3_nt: TGTGCCAGCAGGGGGCCTCGACTAGCGGAAAATTACGAGCAGTACTTC
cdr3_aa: CASRGPRLAENYEQYF

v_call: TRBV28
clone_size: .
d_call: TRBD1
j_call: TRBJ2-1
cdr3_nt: TGTGCGTCCAGGGGGAAAGGGCTACACAATGAGCAGTTCTTC
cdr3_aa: CASRGKGLHNEQFF

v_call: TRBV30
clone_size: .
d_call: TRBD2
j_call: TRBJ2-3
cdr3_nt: TGTGCCTGGGGAGCGGGAATGTCAGATACGCAGTATTTT
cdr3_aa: CAWGAGMSDTQYF

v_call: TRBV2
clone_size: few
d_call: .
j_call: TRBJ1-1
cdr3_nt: TGTGCCAGCAATGTACAAATGAACACTGAAGCTTTCTTT
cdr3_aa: CASNVQMNTEAFF

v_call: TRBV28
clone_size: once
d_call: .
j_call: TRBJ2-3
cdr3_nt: TGTGCCAGCAGTTTGGGAGGACGGAGCACAGATACGCAGTATTTT
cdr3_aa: CASSLGGRSTDTQYF

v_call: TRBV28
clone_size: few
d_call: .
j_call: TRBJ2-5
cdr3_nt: TGTGCCAGCAGAAGTACGGGGACCCAGTACTTC
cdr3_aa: CASRSTGTQYF

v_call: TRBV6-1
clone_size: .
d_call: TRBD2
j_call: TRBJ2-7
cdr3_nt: TGTGCCAGTTTAGCGGGGCCGGGCGAGCAGTACTTC
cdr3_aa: CASLAGPGEQYF

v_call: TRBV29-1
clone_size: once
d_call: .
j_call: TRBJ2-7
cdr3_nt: TGCAGCGTCGCGGGGAGCTCCTACGAGCAGTACTTC
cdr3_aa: CSVAGSSYEQYF

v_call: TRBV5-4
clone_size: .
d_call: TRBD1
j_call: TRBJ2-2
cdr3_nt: TGTGCCAGCATCGACTCCGGGACAGGGGTTGGCACCGGGGAGCTGTTTTTT
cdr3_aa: CASIDSGTGVGTGELFF

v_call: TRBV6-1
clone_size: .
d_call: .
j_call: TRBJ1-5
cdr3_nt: TGTGCCAGCAGTGGGGGGGGGTGGGGAGGCAATCAGCCCCAGCATTTT
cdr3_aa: CASSGGGWGGNQPQHF

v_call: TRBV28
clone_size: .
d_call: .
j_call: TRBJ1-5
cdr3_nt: TGTGCCAGCAGTTTATTTCGTACGGTTAGCAATCAGCCCCAGCATTTT
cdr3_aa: CASSLFRTVSNQPQHF

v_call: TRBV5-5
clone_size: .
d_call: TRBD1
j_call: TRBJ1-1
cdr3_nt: TGTGCCAGCAGCAAGGGACAGGGCCGTGAAGCTTTCTTC
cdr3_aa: CASSKGQGREAFF

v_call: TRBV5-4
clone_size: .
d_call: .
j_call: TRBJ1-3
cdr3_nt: TGTGCCAGCAGCTTGGTTATTAATCCTAGCTCTGGAAACACCATATATTTT
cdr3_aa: CASSLVINPSSGNTIYF

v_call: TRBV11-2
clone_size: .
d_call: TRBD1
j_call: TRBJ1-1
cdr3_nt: TGTGCCAGCAGCTTAAGGCCGGGACAGGGTCTGTCTGAAGCTTTCTTT
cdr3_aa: CASSLRPGQGLSEAFF

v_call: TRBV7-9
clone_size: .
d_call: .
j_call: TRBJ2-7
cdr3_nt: TGTTCCAGCAGACCCCCCCCCTCAGGACAGCACGAGCAGTACTTC
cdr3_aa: CSSRPPPSGQHEQYF

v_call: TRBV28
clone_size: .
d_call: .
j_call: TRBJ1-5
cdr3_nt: TGTGCCAGCAGTTTTTCGTCCGGGGGCAATCAGCCCCAGCATTTT
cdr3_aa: CASSFSSGGNQPQHF

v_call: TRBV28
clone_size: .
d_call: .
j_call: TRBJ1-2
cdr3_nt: TGTGCCAGCATCATCGGGGGGGCAGGGGACTATGGCTACACCTTC
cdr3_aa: CASIIGGAGDYGYTF

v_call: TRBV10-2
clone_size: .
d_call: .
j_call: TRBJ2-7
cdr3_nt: TGCGCCAGCAGTAGGAGGGAATCCCACGAGCAGTACTTC
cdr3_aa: CASSRRESHEQYF

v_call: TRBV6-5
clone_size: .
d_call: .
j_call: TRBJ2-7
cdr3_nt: TGTGCCAGCAGTCCAACGGGAGTGCCCTACGAGCAGTACTTC
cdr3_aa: CASSPTGVPYEQYF

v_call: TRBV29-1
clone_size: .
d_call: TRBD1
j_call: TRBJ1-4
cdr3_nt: TGCAGCGTGAGACCCGGGACAGGGTCTGAAAAACTGTTTTTT
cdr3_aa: CSVRPGTGSEKLFF